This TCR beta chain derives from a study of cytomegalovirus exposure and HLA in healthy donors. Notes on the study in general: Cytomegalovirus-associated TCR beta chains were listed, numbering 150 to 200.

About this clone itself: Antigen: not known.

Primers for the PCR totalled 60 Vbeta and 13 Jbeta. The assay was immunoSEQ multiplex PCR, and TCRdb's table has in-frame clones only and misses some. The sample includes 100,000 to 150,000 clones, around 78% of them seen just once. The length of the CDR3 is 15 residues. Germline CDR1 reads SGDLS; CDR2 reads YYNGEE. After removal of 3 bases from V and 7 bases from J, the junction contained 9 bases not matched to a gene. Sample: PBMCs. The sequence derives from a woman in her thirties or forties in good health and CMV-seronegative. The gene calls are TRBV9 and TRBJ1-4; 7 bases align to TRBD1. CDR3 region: CASSADRENSEKLFF. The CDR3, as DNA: TGTGCCAGCAGCGCCGACAGGGAGAATAGTGAAAAACTGTTTTTT.